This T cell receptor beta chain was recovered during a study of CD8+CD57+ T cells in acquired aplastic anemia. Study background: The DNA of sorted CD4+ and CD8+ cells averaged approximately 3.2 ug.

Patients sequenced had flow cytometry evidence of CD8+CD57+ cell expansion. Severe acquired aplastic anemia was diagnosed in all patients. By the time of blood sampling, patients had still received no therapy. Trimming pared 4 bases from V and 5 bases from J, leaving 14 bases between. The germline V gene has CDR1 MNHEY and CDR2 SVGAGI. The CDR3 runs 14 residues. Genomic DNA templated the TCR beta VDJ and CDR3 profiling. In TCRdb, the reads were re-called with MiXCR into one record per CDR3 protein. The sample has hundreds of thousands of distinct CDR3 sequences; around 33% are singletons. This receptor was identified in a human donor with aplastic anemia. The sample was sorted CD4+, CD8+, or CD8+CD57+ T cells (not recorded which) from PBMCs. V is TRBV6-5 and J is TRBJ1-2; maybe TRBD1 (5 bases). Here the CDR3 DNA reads TGTGCCAGCAGTTTAGGGGCAACTAGTTATGGCTACACCTTC. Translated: CASSLGATSYGYTF.